The T cell receptor beta chain under discussion was sequenced for a study of shared clonotypes between healthy human individuals. Across the whole study: Per donor, three plates held CD4 naive cells, three held CD4 memory, two held CD8 naive and one held CD8 memory. Study-level points and caveats: Depth was large, yet rarefaction showed that sorted-subset sequencing was incomplete.

CD45RO negativity and positive selection for CCR7 defined naive CD8 cells, a population that excluded terminally differentiated effector memory CD45RA+ cells. The donors were adults (healthy and HIV-negative) with no recent acute infections or vaccinations. Sequencing used immunoSEQ multiplex PCR; TCRdb keeps in-frame clones, though not all of them. This sample has around 650,000 clones, with 95% to 96% found just once. The CDR3 has 17 residues. Germline CDR1 is SNHLY and CDR2 is FYNNEI. J was trimmed by 0 bases and V by 5 bases; bases with no gene match: 7. Comment on this clone: Its cognate antigen is unknown.

The chain employs TRBV2 and TRBJ2-6; TRBD1 matches at 7 bases. Sample: naive CD8+ T cells sorted from blood. This clonotype originated in a woman in her twenties or thirties in good health. The CDR3 DNA follows: TGTGCCAGCAGTTCAATGGGACAGACCTCTGGGGCCAACGTCCTGACTTTC. This encodes CASSSMGQTSGANVLTF.